The clone carrying this TCR beta chain was recorded only once. These data are taken from a study of cytomegalovirus exposure and HLA in healthy donors. V dropped 1 base and J dropped 3; count of bases not matched to a gene: 8. Germline V gene sequence: CDR1 MNHNS, CDR2 SASEGT. The CDR3 covers 17 residues. The PCR used 60 Vbeta and 13 Jbeta primers. The table came from immunoSEQ multiplex PCR; TCRdb's copy has only in-frame clones and leaves some out. The sample lists roughly 110,000 clones; around three quarters were seen once. The sequence derives from a man aged 25 to 40 in good health and CMV-seronegative. Sequences were obtained from PBMCs. This chain links TRBV6-1 with TRBJ1-3; 8 positions match TRBD1. In DNA, the CDR3 is TGTGCCAGCAGTGAAGAACCGGGACAGGACATTGGAAACACCATATATTTT. Its translation is CASSEEPGQDIGNTIYF.